These 7 T cell receptor beta chains share one sample of origin, sequenced in a study of T cells after yellow fever vaccination. TCRdb re-called the 5' RACE reads through MiXCR, storing one row per CDR3 protein. This sample has 150,000 to 200,000 distinct CDR3 sequences, with approximately 6.2% found just once. Source: CD4+ T cells sorted from PBMCs, taken on the day of the first yellow fever vaccination. The receptors originated from a young man who received the YFV17D yellow fever vaccine.

This clonotype was picked up a small number of times. The chain is built from TRBV9 and TRBJ2-3; the D is unclear. The V end was cut by 2 bases, the J end by 0 bases, with 13 bases between. Germline CDR1 SGDLS, CDR2 YYNGEE. The CDR3 is 16 amino acids. The CDR3 region is CASSVAPDPSTDTQYF. The CDR3 DNA is TGTGCCAGCAGCGTCGCACCGGACCCCAGCACAGATACGCAGTATTTT. Full variable domain (outside the CDR3, taken from reference TRBV9 and TRBJ2-3): DSGVTQTPKHLITATGQRVTLRCSPRSGDLSVYWYQQSLDQGLQFLIQYYNGEERAKGNILERFSAQQFPDLHSELNLSSLELGDSALYFCASSVAPDPSTDTQYFGPGTRLTVL.

This clonotype was observed a few times. The V call is TRBV20-1, the J call TRBJ2-1, with 8 positions matching TRBD2. J was trimmed by 8 bases and V by 5 bases; bases with no gene match: 8. This CDR3 is built from 13 residues. CDR1 is DFQATT and CDR2 is SNEGSKA in the germline V gene (reference sequence). The CDR3 protein is CSASRTSIDEQFF. The CDR3 region has the DNA TGCAGTGCTTCTAGGACTAGCATCGATGAGCAGTTCTTC.

The V call is TRBV5-1, the J call TRBJ2-1, with D possibly matching TRBD2 (7 bases). The V and J ends lost 3 bases and 9 bases respectively, with 16 bases between them. The CDR3 has 14 residues. Germline V lookup: CDR1 SGHRS, CDR2 YFSETQ. CDR3 sequence reads: CASSSEGGGAEQFF. DNA of the CDR3: TGCGCCAGCAGCTCTGAGGGCGGGGGCGCTGAGCAGTTCTTC.

This clonotype turned up a few times. This chain connects TRBV6-2 or TRBV6-3 to TRBJ2-5, with 12 bases lining up with TRBD2. Germline CDR1 MNHEY, CDR2 SVGEGT. The CDR3 runs to 17 residues. Unmatched junction bases numbered 8, after V lost 6 bases and J lost 0 bases. The CDR3 DNA follows: TGTGCCAGCAGCCGACTAGCGGGGGATTTGTACCAAGAGACCCAGTACTTC. It specifies CASSRLAGDLYQETQYF.

There are a few counts of this clonotype. V is TRBV19 and J is TRBJ2-4, with D perhaps matching TRBD1 (5 bases). The CDR3 runs to 13 residues. Germline CDR1 LNHDA, CDR2 SQIVND (reference sequence). V was trimmed by 8 bases and J by 6 bases, leaving 14 bases between them. The CDR3 nucleotides read TGTGCCAGTGGGTTAGGCGACAGAAACATTCAGTACTTC. It codes for CASGLGDRNIQYF. Full variable domain (outside the CDR3, taken from reference TRBV19 and TRBJ2-4): DGGITQSPKYLFRKEGQNVTLSCEQNLNHDAMYWYRQDPGQGLRLIYYSQIVNDFQKGDIAEGYSVSREKKESFPLTVTSAQKNPTAFYLCASGLGDRNIQYFGAGTRLSVL.

The table lists this clonotype with many counts. V gene TRBV5-1 combines with J gene TRBJ1-2; D gene ambiguous. The CDR3 sequence is 14 residues long. CDR1 is SGHRS and CDR2 is YFSETQ in the germline V gene. Trimming pared 3 bases from V and 4 bases from J, leaving 13 bases between. DNA for the CDR3: TGCGCCAGCAGCTCCGGGGAGTCAGCCTATGGCTACACCTTC. Its translation is CASSSGESAYGYTF.

This clonotype was seen at least ten times. This sequence joins TRBV7-9 and TRBJ2-3; D gene ambiguous. This CDR3 is 15 amino acids long. Germline-derived CDR1 and CDR2 are SEHNR and FQNEAQ (reference sequence). V lost 1 base to trimming and J lost 1 base, with 9 bases between them. CDR3 loop: CASSLERAGTDTQYF. The DNA for the CDR3 is TGTGCCAGCAGCTTAGAAAGGGCGGGCACAGATACGCAGTATTTT.